A single sample is the source of the 5 T cell receptor beta chains below, sequenced in a study of breast tumors, draining lymph nodes, adjacent tissues. From the multiplex PCR reads, TCRdb called clonotypes with MiXCR, one entry per CDR3 protein. Here the sample spans about 270,000 distinct CDR3 sequences, about 33% being singletons. Samples came from axillary lymph nodes draining the breast cancer. Specimen: axillary lymph node tissue. The receptors come from a female donor with breast cancer. Some clones in this sample may be carry-over from other donors' samples.

Note on this clonotype: Being one base from a much bigger clone, this may be a read error. The chain is built from TRBV29-1 and TRBJ2-2; TRBD2 aligns across 13 bases. Germline-derived CDR1 and CDR2 are SQVTM and ANQGSEA. V lost 7 bases and J lost 4; bases outside the gene matches: 6. The CDR3 loop spans 15 amino acids. CDR3 bases: TGCAGCGCCTCGACTAGCGGGGGGAGCACCGGGGAGCTGTTTTTT. This sequence encodes CSASTSGGSTGELFF.

This clonotype was seen ten or more times. This chain connects TRBV5-5 to TRBJ2-3, with 15 bases matching TRBD2. V gave up 4 bases and J gave up 7 bases; unmatched junction bases: 7. This CDR3 spans 16 amino acids. The germline CDR1 and CDR2 sequences are SGHKS and YYEKEE (reference sequence). The CDR3 nucleotides are TGTGCCAGCAGCGGAACGGGACTAGCGGGAGGAAATACGCAGTATTTT. Protein product: CASSGTGLAGGNTQYF.

In the case of this clonotype: This may be a read error, as it is one base from a much larger clone. The chain recombines TRBV6-5 with TRBJ1-5; D is undetermined. Germline assignment: CDR1 MNHEY and CDR2 SVGAGI. V was clipped by 5 bases and J by 7 bases, with 9 bases between them. CDR3 length equals 12 residues. In DNA, the CDR3 is TGTGCCAGCAGTCCTGCGGGGCAGCCCCAGCATTTT. It translates to CASSPAGQPQHF.

This clonotype was observed at least ten times. The gene calls are TRBV12-3 or TRBV12-4 and TRBJ1-5; D is undetermined. The V end was cut by 4 bases, the J end by 0 bases, with 7 bases between. The CDR3 is made up of 14 amino acids. CDR3 loop: CASSSQVSNQPQHF. DNA for the CDR3: TGTGCCAGCAGTTCACAAGTTAGCAATCAGCCCCAGCATTTT.

The chain carries TRBV9 and TRBJ1-2; D unclear. CDR1 is SGDLS and CDR2 is YYNGEE in the germline V gene. There are 15 residues in the CDR3. Trimming cost V 0 bases and J 0 bases, with 9 bases left between them. The CDR3 loop reads CASSVVGVPNYGYTF. The CDR3 nucleotides are TGTGCCAGCAGCGTAGTCGGGGTCCCTAACTATGGCTACACCTTC.